Listed here are 18 T cell receptor beta chains from one sample, sequenced in a study of T-cell memory formation after mild COVID-19. TCRdb redid the calling of the 5' RACE reads with MiXCR, one entry per CDR3 protein. The sample shows approximately 150,000 distinct CDR3 sequences, 15% to 20% of them seen only once. The specimen was PBMCs or a T cell subset sorted from them (not recorded which). These receptors all come from an adult woman who had mild COVID-19 (a few samples of this study predate the infection). Cell type and time point are not known.

The chain has TRBV12-3 or TRBV12-4 and TRBJ2-7; no clear D gene. Trimming removed 5 bases from V and 7 bases from J, with 18 bases in between. This CDR3 comprises 14 residues. The CDR3 here is CASSPARDTKEQYF. The CDR3 DNA reads as TGTGCCAGCAGTCCTGCCCGCGACACGAAGGAGCAGTACTTC.

The J gene is TRBJ1-6, the V gene TRBV20-1, with D tentatively TRBD1 (5 bases). V shed 5 bases and J shed 5 bases, with 13 bases lying between them. The germline CDR1 and CDR2 sequences are DFQATT and SNEGSKA (reference sequence). The CDR3 length is 14 residues. The CDR3 bases are TGCAGTGCTTACGGGGCATCCGATAATTCACCCCTCCACTTT. This codes for CSAYGASDNSPLHF.

In its sample, this clonotype was seen many times. The V gene is TRBV7-9, the J gene TRBJ2-5, with D possibly TRBD2 on 6 matching bases. The ends were cut back, 8 bases at V and 5 bases at J, with 12 bases in the middle. The CDR3 consists of 12 residues. In germline, CDR1 is SEHNR, CDR2 FQNEAQ (reference sequence). CDR3 bases: TGTGCCAGCGGCCGGGCGGGGGAGACCCAGTACTTC. As protein: CASGRAGETQYF. Using reference TRBV7-9 and TRBJ2-5 for the parts outside the CDR3, the full variable domain is DTGVSQNPRHKITKRGQNVTFRCDPISEHNRLYWYRQTLGQGPEFLTYFQNEAQLEKSRLLSDRFSAERPKGSFSTLEIQRTEQGDSAMYLCASGRAGETQYFGPGTRLLVL.

This clonotype was seen repeatedly, ten times or more. This chain uses TRBV7-8 with TRBJ2-7, with 8 bases aligning to TRBD2. Germline CDR1 and CDR2: SGHVS and FQNEAQ. This CDR3 comprises 15 residues. The V gene end was trimmed by 5 bases and the J gene end by 2 bases; junction bases not matched to a gene: 8. Here the CDR3 reads CASSLIGREAYEQYF. The CDR3, as DNA: TGTGCCAGCAGCCTGATAGGGCGGGAGGCCTACGAGCAGTACTTC.

In this sample, this clonotype turned up a few times. The chain is built from TRBV6-2 or TRBV6-3 and TRBJ2-7; D is ambiguous. CDR3 size: 12 residues. CDR1 is MNHEY, CDR2 SVGEGT, per germline. V lost 4 bases, J lost 4 bases, and 8 bases lay in between. CDR3 loop: CASSFRLYEQYF. CDR3 nucleotide sequence: TGTGCCAGCAGTTTCCGGTTATACGAGCAGTACTTC.

This clonotype was recorded a few times. The CDR3 protein is CASLGAGAYEQYF. CDR3 coding DNA: TGTGCCAGCTTAGGGGCAGGAGCTTACGAGCAGTACTTC. The V gene is TRBV7-9, the J gene TRBJ2-7, with a possible D match to TRBD1 (5 bases). Germline V lookup: CDR1 SEHNR, CDR2 FQNEAQ (reference sequence). The CDR3 covers 13 residues. Trimming removed 8 bases from V and 4 bases from J, with 15 bases in between.

V and J are TRBV19 and TRBJ1-5; the D gene is possibly TRBD1 (6 bases). Germline loops: CDR1 LNHDA, CDR2 SQIVND (reference sequence). The CDR3 spans 19 residues. V shed 6 bases and J shed 1 base, with 25 bases lying between them. The DNA for the CDR3 is TGTGCCAGTAGCTCCCCCGGCGGGGGCGCGGGTTTAAGCAATCAGCCCCAGCATTTT. Its protein product is CASSSPGGGAGLSNQPQHF.

This clonotype was observed a few times. J is TRBJ2-3 and V is TRBV21-1; the DNA was not used to check the table's D call, TRBD2. TRBV21-1 is annotated as a pseudogene. The CDR3 covers 17 residues. The CDR3 nucleotides read TGTGCCAGCAGCAAAGCCGGTCAGCGGGAGATCACAGATACGCAGTATTTT. This encodes CASSKAGQREITDTQYF.

The gene calls are TRBV6-5 and TRBJ2-3; 13 nucleotides line up with TRBD2. Germline loops: CDR1 MNHEY, CDR2 SVGAGI. J gave up 3 bases and V 4 bases, and 4 bases lay outside the gene matches. The CDR3 is made up of 16 amino acids. CDR3 sequence (DNA): TGTGCCAGCAGTTCGGGACTAGCGGGGAGAACAGATACGCAGTATTTT. Protein sequence: CASSSGLAGRTDTQYF.

V is TRBV19 and J is TRBJ1-1; no firm D call. The CDR3 sequence is 13 residues long. The V and J ends lost 9 bases and 1 base respectively, with 12 bases between them. Germline assignment: CDR1 LNHDA and CDR2 SQIVND (reference sequence). The CDR3, as DNA: TGTGCCAGCCGCGCCCCGAGGAACACTGAAGCTTTCTTT. Its protein product is CASRAPRNTEAFF.

This clonotype was picked up a small number of times. This chain links TRBV20-1 with TRBJ2-3, with a tentative D call TRBD2 (6 bases). V shed 0 bases and J shed 7 bases, with 14 bases lying between them. The CDR3 has 14 amino acids. Germline loops: CDR1 DFQATT, CDR2 SNEGSKA (reference sequence). The CDR3 region is CSAREAGTIHTQYF. Written as DNA, the CDR3 is TGCAGTGCTAGAGAGGCGGGGACGATTCATACGCAGTATTTT.

There are a few counts of this clonotype. The genes are TRBV30 and TRBJ1-2; TRBD1 is a possible D gene (6 bases). Germline-derived CDR1 and CDR2 are GTSNPN and SVGIG (reference sequence). The V end was cut by 3 bases, the J end by 1 base, with 15 bases between. CDR3 size: 15 residues. CDR3 in DNA: TGTGCCTGGAGCCTAATGGGGACATTTAACTATGGCTACACCTTC. This encodes CAWSLMGTFNYGYTF.

In this sample, this clonotype turned up a few times. V gene TRBV6-5 combines with J gene TRBJ1-2, with 12 nucleotides matching TRBD1. V dropped 2 bases and J dropped 8; count of bases not matched to a gene: 3. The CDR3 totals 14 residues. Looked up from germline, CDR1 is MNHEY and CDR2 is SVGAGI. The CDR3 DNA follows: TGTGCCAGCAGTTACGGGACAGGGGGCAGAGGCTACACCTTC. This encodes CASSYGTGGRGYTF.

The rearrangement joins TRBV12-3 or TRBV12-4 to TRBJ2-5; tentative D call: TRBD2 (5 bases). The CDR3 spans 13 residues. V was pared by 1 base and J by 5 bases, with 8 bases between. CDR3 residues: CASSLVRGETQYF. The CDR3 DNA reads as TGTGCCAGCAGTTTAGTAAGAGGGGAGACCCAGTACTTC.

This clonotype was recorded a few times. The CDR3 reads CATSDRGDTIQETQYF. As DNA, the CDR3 is TGTGCCACCAGTGACCGAGGGGACACCATCCAAGAGACCCAGTACTTC. The chain carries TRBV24-1 and TRBJ2-5; TRBD1 is a possible D gene (6 bases). CDR3 length equals 16 residues. Germline V gives CDR1 KGHDR, CDR2 SFDVKD. V lost 4 bases to trimming and J lost 1 base, with 15 bases between them.

The V and J genes are TRBV5-1 and TRBJ2-3; D is unclear. Germline CDR1 is SGHRS and CDR2 is YFSETQ. Between the trimmed V and J ends, which lost 3 bases and 10 bases, there was a span of 21 bases. This CDR3 region has 15 residues. The CDR3 loop reads CASSSAHAPAGSQYF. CDR3 nucleotide sequence: TGCGCCAGCAGCTCGGCGCATGCTCCCGCCGGATCGCAGTATTTT.

This clonotype has ten or more counts. CDR3 in DNA: TGCGCCAGCAGCTTGGGCCAGGGTATTGGAGCTTTCTTT. Residues: CASSLGQGIGAFF. J is TRBJ1-1 and V is TRBV5-1, with D maybe TRBD1 (5 bases). The CDR3 is made up of 13 amino acids. Trimming stripped 0 bases from V and 10 bases from J, with 13 bases between. The germline V gene encodes CDR1 SGHRS and CDR2 YFSETQ.

This clonotype showed up just a few times. The CDR3 DNA reads TGCGCCAGCAGAAATCTTCCCACTAGCACAGATACGCAGTATTTT. Its protein is CASRNLPTSTDTQYF. V gene TRBV5-1 combines with J gene TRBJ2-3; D remains ambiguous. CDR3 length: 15 amino acids. CDR1 is SGHRS and CDR2 is YFSETQ in the germline V gene. Trimming removed 5 bases at V and 0 bases at J, with 13 bases between.